This entry lists 3 T cell receptor beta chains sequenced from one sample in a study of spatial heterogeneity in lung cancer (dated by TCRdb to about 2019). The time point label of this sample denotes: sample taken at primary tumor resection. On the study overall, not on this receptor specifically: The tumor nonsynonymous mutation count correlated with the number of expanded alpha and beta TCRs within the tumor.

The antigens of these receptors remain unknown. Library method: 5' RACE. Sequencing instrument: NextSeq 500. TCRdb applied fastp at Q25 and MiXCR to the public reads, then kept only in-frame beta chains. One record per CDR3 amino acid sequence lists the most common genes and DNA. The sample table lists about 4,900 distinct CDR3 sequences, 10% to 15% of them with a count of one. Over 9% of the sample rests with the top ten. The sample in question was lung tumor tissue, obtained at surgery. All receptors derive from a female donor with early-stage non-small cell lung cancer.

This clonotype counts as medium-sized. The chain joins TRBV10-3 to TRBJ1-6, with TRBD1 matching 7 bases. V was clipped by 3 bases and J by 7 bases; unmatched bases: 9. The CDR3 sequence is 16 residues long. Germline values: CDR1 ENHRY, CDR2 SYGVKD. CDR3 amino acids: CAISDSRGPGNSPLHF. In DNA form, the CDR3 reads TGTGCCATCAGTGATTCGAGGGGGCCGGGGAATTCACCCCTCCACTTT.

This clonotype has more than one count but fewer than ten. The gene calls are TRBV3-1 and TRBJ1-2; TRBD1 agrees at 8 bases. J gave up 4 bases and V 1 base, and 8 bases lay outside the gene matches. This CDR3 contains 16 residues. Germline assignment: CDR1 LGHDT and CDR2 YNNKEL (reference sequence). CDR3 residues: CASSQVGRTGPYGYTF. CDR3 bases: TGTGCCAGCAGCCAAGTTGGTAGGACAGGGCCCTATGGCTACACCTTC. Looking up the rest from reference TRBV3-1 and TRBJ1-2 gives the full variable domain: DTAVSQTPKYLVTQMGNDKSIKCEQNLGHDTMYWYKQDSKKFLKIMFSYNNKELIINETVPNRFSPKSPDKAHLNLHINSLELGDSAVYFCASSQVGRTGPYGYTFGSGTRLTVV.

By share, this clonotype counts as large. The chain employs TRBV20-1 and TRBJ2-2, with 7 bases lining up with TRBD1. The germline CDR1 and CDR2 sequences are DFQATT and SNEGSKA (reference sequence). This CDR3 has 14 amino acids. Trimming removed 3 bases from V and 0 bases from J; junction bases left unmatched: 1. This chain's CDR3 is CSASQGANTGELFF. CDR3 nucleotides: TGCAGTGCTAGTCAGGGGGCGAACACCGGGGAGCTGTTTTTT.